The present T cell receptor beta chain was sequenced within a study of blood T cell repertoires in COVID-19. In the original processing: Amplifying reference gene primers gave estimates of nucleated cell counts. Assay used: immunoSEQ multiplex PCR; TCRdb lists only in-frame clones, some missing. That table furnishes V, J and clone size, whereas the DNA furnished D and trimming. Seen here are around 270,000 clones, 88% observed once, and the top ten hold roughly 3.9%. Trimming pared 4 bases from V and 8 bases from J, leaving 22 bases between. CDR1 SGHDT and CDR2 YYEEEE come from the germline V gene. The CDR3 has 16 amino acids.

This TCR derives from a man aged 60 to 69 who had recovered from COVID-19. The rearrangement uses TRBV5-6 and TRBJ2-1; D gene uncertain. Sequenced input: peripheral blood. The CDR3 coding sequence is TGTGCCAGCAGCCTTAGAGCCCTGATCATCGGTGATGAGCAGTTCTTC. Residues: CASSLRALIIGDEQFF.